Below, 28 T cell receptor beta chains from the same sample are listed, as sequenced in a study of blood T cell repertoires in COVID-19. Some clones are missing from TCRdb's copy, which holds only in-frame ones; the method was immunoSEQ multiplex PCR. The sample lists about 230,000 clones; approximately 84% were seen once. Sequencing input: peripheral blood. The source is a man aged 45-65 years with active or convalescent COVID-19.

The chain uses TRBV30 and TRBJ1-2, with a tentative D call TRBD1 (5 bases). CDR1 GTSNPN and CDR2 SVGIG come from the germline V gene (reference sequence). This CDR3 is built from 14 residues. V was shortened by 2 bases and J by 0 bases, with 10 bases between the two germline ends. The CDR3 coding sequence is TGTGCCTGGAGTAGATTGACAGCTAACTATGGCTACACCTTC. This gives the protein CAWSRLTANYGYTF. Filled out from reference TRBV30 and TRBJ1-2, the complete variable domain reads SQTIHQWPATLVQPVGSPLSLECTVEGTSNPNLYWYRQAAGRGLQLLFYSVGIGQISSEVPQNLSASRPQDRQFILSSKKLLLSDSGFYLCAWSRLTANYGYTFGSGTRLTVV.

The genes are TRBV3-1 (or the pseudogene TRBV3-2) and TRBJ1-6; D remains ambiguous. The CDR3 is 13 residues long. V was shortened by 2 bases and J by 9 bases, with 8 bases between the two germline ends. Germline V gene sequence: CDR1 LGHDT, CDR2 YNNKEL (reference sequence). The chain's CDR3 is CASSQTASSPLHF. The CDR3 coding sequence is TGTGCCAGCAGCCAAACCGCGAGTTCACCCCTCCACTTT.

The chain uses TRBV5-4 and TRBJ1-1, with D possibly matching TRBD1 (6 bases). Germline assignment: CDR1 SGHNT and CDR2 YYREEE (reference sequence). Trimming removed 0 bases at V and 1 base at J, with 13 bases between. The CDR3 is made up of 16 amino acids. CDR3 amino acids: CASSLGGPIGNTEAFF. The CDR3 bases are TGTGCCAGCAGCTTGGGGGGGCCGATCGGGAACACTGAAGCTTTCTTT.

The CDR3 here is CASGAGVVGELFF. CDR3 sequence (DNA): TGTGCTAGTGGGGCGGGTGTGGTCGGGGAGCTGTTTTTT. The chain joins TRBV12-5 to TRBJ2-2, with a weak D call TRBD2 (5 bases). Trimming removed 6 bases from V and 7 bases from J, with 12 bases in between. Germline V CDR1 and CDR2: LGHNT, FRNRAP. The CDR3 has 13 residues.

This chain links TRBV19 with TRBJ1-4; unclear D gene. V was pared by 5 bases and J by 8 bases, with 15 bases between. CDR3 length: 14 residues. CDR1 is LNHDA and CDR2 is SQIVND in the germline V gene (reference sequence). The CDR3: CASSPDNRGEKLFF. In DNA form, the CDR3 reads TGTGCCAGTAGTCCCGACAATCGTGGGGAAAAACTGTTTTTT.

The CDR3 DNA sequence: TGTGCCAGCAGCGTAGGTACAGACGCCTACGAGCAGTACTTC. Translating it yields CASSVGTDAYEQYF. The V and J genes are TRBV9 and TRBJ2-7; no reliable D call. Germline CDR1 is SGDLS and CDR2 is YYNGEE. The germline V and J ends were trimmed by 0 bases and 2 bases, with 9 bases remaining between them. The CDR3 runs 14 residues.

This chain links TRBV28 with TRBJ2-2, with a possible D match to TRBD1 (5 bases). V was clipped by 3 bases and J by 4 bases, with 9 bases between them. CDR1 is MDHEN, CDR2 SYDVKM, per germline. The CDR3 length is 14 residues. The CDR3, as DNA: TGTGCCAGCAGTTTGGAGACAGTCACCGGGGAGCTGTTTTTT. Amino acid sequence: CASSLETVTGELFF.

This clone was recorded a few times. The DNA for the CDR3 is TGTGCCAGCAGTGAAGCACTAGCGGGGGGGCTGGTAGATACGCAGTATTTT. Translating it yields CASSEALAGGLVDTQYF. The chain links TRBV6-1 to TRBJ2-3; 13 bases fit TRBD2. V shed 0 bases, J shed 5 bases, and the junction held 5 bases outside the gene matches. The CDR3 extends over 17 amino acids. The germline V gene has CDR1 MNHNS and CDR2 SASEGT.

The rearrangement links TRBV2 to TRBJ2-7; no definite D call. The germline gives CDR1 SNHLY, CDR2 FYNNEI. The CDR3 length is 15 residues. V dropped 5 bases and J dropped 4 bases, with 18 bases sitting between them. CDR3 nucleotide sequence: TGTGCCAGCAGTCGACTGGATCGATCACTTTACGAGCAGTACTTC. Its translation is CASSRLDRSLYEQYF. The variable domain in full, completed from reference TRBV2 and TRBJ2-7, reads EPEVTQTPSHQVTQMGQEVILRCVPISNHLYFYWYRQILGQKVEFLVSFYNNEISEKSEIFDDQFSVERPDGSNFTLKIRSTKLEDSAMYFCASSRLDRSLYEQYFGPGTRLTVT.

J is TRBJ2-2 and V is TRBV14, with 11 bases identical to TRBD2. V lost 4 bases and J lost 8; bases outside the gene matches: 12. The CDR3 extends over 17 amino acids. Germline V gene data show CDR1 as SGHDN and CDR2 as FVKESK. The CDR3 coding sequence is TGTGCCAGCAGCCGGCAAAGACTAGCGGGGTCTACTGGGGAGCTGTTTTTT. It codes for CASSRQRLAGSTGELFF.

This rearrangement joins TRBV10-3 to TRBJ2-7; D might be TRBD2 (5 bases). Deletions cut 6 bases from V and 4 bases from J, with 16 bases between. The CDR3 is 14 amino acids. Germline values: CDR1 ENHRY, CDR2 SYGVKD. The CDR3: CAIRPADGGYEQYF. The CDR3 region has the DNA TGTGCCATCAGACCCGCGGACGGAGGATACGAGCAGTACTTC.

V and J are TRBV27 and TRBJ1-4; D unresolved. The V gene lost 5 bases and the J gene lost 1 base, with 8 bases spanning the gap. From germline, CDR1 is MNHEY and CDR2 SMNVEV (reference sequence). The CDR3 contains 14 residues. The CDR3 nucleotides are TGTGCCAGCAGTCTGGTTAGAACTAATGAAAAACTGTTTTTT. This translates into CASSLVRTNEKLFF.

The V and J genes are TRBV19 and TRBJ2-2; 13 nucleotides match TRBD2. Germline V gene lookup returns CDR1 LNHDA and CDR2 SQIVND (reference sequence). Unmatched junction bases numbered 5, after V lost 5 bases and J lost 2 bases. This CDR3 is built from 17 residues. In nucleotides, the CDR3 is TGTGCCAGTAGTTTGACTAGCGGGGGGCGAAACACCGGGGAGCTGTTTTTT. This gives the protein CASSLTSGGRNTGELFF.

The chain employs TRBV27 and TRBJ2-5; no reliable D call. Between the trimmed V and J ends, which lost 6 bases and 5 bases, there was a span of 4 bases. The CDR3 has 10 residues. Germline values: CDR1 MNHEY, CDR2 SMNVEV (reference sequence). The CDR3: CASSLETQYF. The CDR3 nucleotides are TGTGCCAGCAGCCTCGAGACCCAGTACTTC.

The genes are TRBV7-9 and TRBJ2-7; no definite D call. CDR1 and CDR2 (germline): SEHNR, FQNEAQ (reference sequence). Trimming removed 5 bases from V and 1 base from J, with 12 bases in between. CDR3 length equals 14 residues. The CDR3 sequence: CASSPSAQSYEQYF. For the CDR3, the DNA is TGTGCCAGCAGCCCGAGCGCACAATCCTACGAGCAGTACTTC.

V gene TRBV28 combines with J gene TRBJ2-2; D is possibly TRBD2 (7 bases). Between the trimmed V and J ends, which lost 5 bases and 7 bases, there was a span of 26 bases. The germline V gene encodes CDR1 MDHEN and CDR2 SYDVKM. The CDR3 is 18 residues long. DNA of the CDR3: TGTGCCAGCAGTCCCCTTGCCATAGTCGGGGGGCTCGGCGGGGAGCTGTTTTTT. Amino acids: CASSPLAIVGGLGGELFF. The variable domain in full, with the rest retrieved from reference TRBV28 and TRBJ2-2, is DVKVTQSSRYLVKRTGEKVFLECVQDMDHENMFWYRQDPGLGLRLIYFSYDVKMKEKGDIPEGYSVSREKKERFSLILESASTNQTSMYLCASSPLAIVGGLGGELFFGEGSRLTVL.

The CDR3 protein is CASSSTGDHNSPLHF. The CDR3 DNA sequence: TGTGCCAGTAGCTCGACAGGGGACCATAATTCACCCCTCCACTTT. This sequence joins TRBV19 and TRBJ1-6; 8 nucleotides agree with TRBD1. Per the germline V gene, CDR1 is LNHDA and CDR2 is SQIVND (reference sequence). V dropped 6 bases and J dropped 5; count of bases not matched to a gene: 6. This CDR3 region has 15 residues.

The rearrangement uses TRBV27 and TRBJ1-5; D is unresolved. The germline V gene encodes CDR1 MNHEY and CDR2 SMNVEV (reference sequence). The CDR3 contains 12 residues. The V end lost 3 bases, the J end lost 3 bases, and 3 bases lay between the germline ends. CDR3 amino acids: CASSFHNQPQHF. In nucleotides, the CDR3 is TGTGCCAGCAGTTTCCACAATCAGCCCCAGCATTTT.

This clone was detected a few times. This sequence joins TRBV6-1 and TRBJ2-3; TRBD2 matches at 10 bases. The CDR3 sequence is 15 residues long. The germline V gene encodes CDR1 MNHNS and CDR2 SASEGT. The trim removed 3 bases at V and 6 bases at J, leaving 6 bases unmatched. CDR3 sequence reads: CASSEQSSGGDTQYF. The CDR3 DNA is TGTGCCAGCAGTGAGCAGTCTAGCGGGGGTGATACGCAGTATTTT.

This clone was found a few times. The gene calls are TRBV6-2 or TRBV6-3 and TRBJ1-5; 7 bases are shared with TRBD1. The CDR3 spans 16 residues. V shed 4 bases and J 4 bases; nucleotides not matched to a gene: 10. Germline assignment: CDR1 MNHEY and CDR2 SVGEGT. This CDR3 is CASSSPTGMGNQPQHF. DNA of the CDR3: TGTGCCAGCAGTTCACCGACAGGGATGGGTAATCAGCCCCAGCATTTT.

This chain uses TRBV5-8 with TRBJ2-3; 14 nucleotides align to TRBD2. The CDR3 sequence is 17 residues long. The V and J ends lost 0 bases and 5 bases, in that order; junction bases with no gene match: 5. Germline V gene lookup returns CDR1 SGHTS and CDR2 YDEGEE. The CDR3 sequence is CASSLVTSGGAVDTQYF. In DNA, the CDR3 is TGTGCCAGCAGCTTGGTGACTAGCGGGGGGGCGGTAGATACGCAGTATTTT.

The chain links TRBV6-5 to TRBJ1-6, with D possibly TRBD1 on 6 matching bases. This CDR3 region has 16 residues. V lost 0 bases, J lost 6 bases, and 12 bases lay in between. Germline V gives CDR1 MNHEY, CDR2 SVGAGI. The CDR3 loop is CASSYSGGAVNSPLHF. CDR3 in DNA: TGTGCCAGCAGTTACTCAGGGGGGGCGGTTAATTCACCCCTCCACTTT.

As DNA, the CDR3 is TGTGCCTCGCGGGGGGAGGTCGGGGAGCTGTTTTTT. It encodes CASRGEVGELFF. This chain links TRBV19 with TRBJ2-2; 8 nucleotides line up with TRBD2. Trimming cost V 11 bases and J 7 bases; bases outside gene matches: 6. The CDR3 is 12 amino acids. Germline CDR1 LNHDA, CDR2 SQIVND (reference sequence).

The rearrangement joins TRBV5-5 to TRBJ1-4; 7 nucleotides agree with TRBD1. V lost 4 bases and J lost 4; bases outside the gene matches: 4. Germline loops: CDR1 SGHKS, CDR2 YYEKEE (reference sequence). The CDR3 has 14 residues. CDR3 region: CASSRDSFNEKLFF. The DNA for the CDR3 is TGTGCCAGCAGCCGGGACAGCTTTAATGAAAAACTGTTTTTT.

The chain links TRBV4-2 to TRBJ2-2; D might be TRBD2 (5 bases). Trimming cost V 4 bases and J 6 bases, with 15 bases left between them. Germline V CDR1 and CDR2: LGHNA, YNFKEQ. The CDR3 loop spans 15 amino acids. CDR3 bases: TGTGCCAGCAGCCCCAGTGGGTCGAGGGCCGGGGAGCTGTTTTTT. Translation: CASSPSGSRAGELFF.

The chain is built from TRBV6-6 and TRBJ2-7; 9 nucleotides align to TRBD2. V was pared by 4 bases and J by 6 bases, with 10 bases of the junction left unmatched. The CDR3 sequence is 15 residues long. CDR1 is MNHNY and CDR2 is SVGAGI in the germline V gene (reference sequence). The CDR3 DNA sequence: TGTGCCAGCAGTTTACTGGCGGGGGGGGTAGGCGAGCAGTACTTC. Its translation is CASSLLAGGVGEQYF.

V is TRBV7-6 and J is TRBJ2-1; 12 bases are shared with TRBD2. CDR3 length equals 16 residues. Germline V lookup: CDR1 SGHVS, CDR2 FNYEAQ. Trimming took 1 base from V and 5 from J; bases not matched to a gene: 3. The CDR3 sequence is CASSLDRLAGDNEQFF. Here the CDR3 DNA reads TGTGCCAGCAGCTTAGATCGACTAGCGGGGGACAATGAGCAGTTCTTC.

The chain has TRBV7-3 and TRBJ2-1; TRBD1 might be the D (6 bases). The CDR3 contains 14 residues. Germline loops: CDR1 SGHTA, CDR2 FQGTGA. V was cut by 4 bases and J by 6 bases, with 13 bases left in between. CDR3 nucleotide sequence: TGTGCCAGCAGCTCATCCCGGGACACCAATGAGCAGTTCTTC. It is translated as CASSSSRDTNEQFF.